Following are 22 T cell receptor beta chains from one sample sequenced in a study of T cell clonotyping in hematopoietic cell transplantation. Time point of the sample: recipient sample about 28 days before transplant, after cytoreduction. Assay: immunoSEQ multiplex PCR; the TCRdb copy retains only in-frame clones and omits some. Counted here are tens of thousands of clones, 75% to 90% occurring once; the ten biggest clones make up around 3%. The material sequenced was peripheral blood mononuclear cells, taken before stem cell transplant. Source of these receptors: a man in his sixties with acute myeloid leukemia. Some clones in this sample may be carry-over from other donors' samples.

This sequence joins TRBV6-4 and TRBJ2-3, with D perhaps matching TRBD2 (6 bases). CDR3 length equals 14 residues. Germline V gives CDR1 MRHNA, CDR2 SNTAGT. V lost 4 bases, J lost 0 bases, and 8 bases lay in between. CDR3 bases: TGTGCCAGCAGTGCGGGGGAGAGCACAGATACGCAGTATTTT. It translates to CASSAGESTDTQYF.

Notes on this clone: At one end, the junction sequence differs from germline, possibly due to a read error. The gene calls are TRBV7-7 and TRBJ2-2, with D possibly being TRBD2 (7 bases). Germline V gene sequence: CDR1 SSHAT, CDR2 FNYEAQ (reference sequence). This CDR3 contains 14 residues. The CDR3 reads CASSLGGARGELFF. In DNA, the CDR3 is TGTGCTAGCAGCTTAGGGGGGGCGCGCGGGGAGCTGTTTTTT. The full variable domain, completed using reference TRBV7-7 and TRBJ2-2, is GAGVSQSPRYKVTKRGQDVTLRCDPISSHATLYWYQQALGQGPEFLTYFNYEAQPDKSGLPSDRFSAERPEGSISTLTIQRTEQRDSAMYRCASSLGGARGELFFGEGSRLTVL.

This chain joins TRBV5-1 and TRBJ1-2; D is undetermined. There are 11 residues in the CDR3. V was trimmed by 4 bases and J by 7 bases, leaving 8 bases between them. Germline V CDR1 and CDR2: SGHRS, YFSETQ. The CDR3 sequence is CASSPKGGYTF. The CDR3 bases are TGCGCCAGCAGCCCAAAGGGTGGCTACACCTTC.

The chain recombines TRBV5-1 with TRBJ2-5; 10 positions match TRBD2. Unmatched junction bases numbered 10, after V lost 4 bases and J lost 4 bases. Germline CDR1 is SGHRS and CDR2 is YFSETQ. The CDR3 loop spans 16 amino acids. The CDR3 spells CASSPRTSGVSETQYF. The CDR3 DNA follows: TGCGCCAGCAGCCCACGGACTAGCGGCGTTTCAGAGACCCAGTACTTC.

The rearrangement links TRBV7-2 to TRBJ2-3, with 10 bases lining up with TRBD1. Germline V gives CDR1 SGHTA, CDR2 FQGNSA. V gave up 5 bases and J gave up 2 bases; unmatched junction bases: 7. The CDR3 totals 16 residues. The CDR3 sequence is CASSRGTGASTDTQYF. The CDR3 nucleotides are TGTGCCAGCAGCCGCGGGACAGGGGCGTCCACAGATACGCAGTATTTT.

The CDR3: CASSMVTGGLIGEQYF. The CDR3 DNA sequence: TGTGCCAGCAGCATGGTGACAGGGGGCCTAATAGGCGAGCAGTACTTC. The chain employs TRBV21-1 and TRBJ2-7; the table assigns TRBD1, which was not confirmed against the DNA. TRBV21-1 is classified as a pseudogene. This CDR3 spans 16 amino acids.

With respect to this clone: An end of the junction does not agree with germline; a read error may underlie this. This chain joins TRBV5-4 and TRBJ2-1, with D uncertain. The CDR3 has 14 amino acids. Germline V gene lookup returns CDR1 SGHNT and CDR2 YYREEE (reference sequence). The CDR3, as DNA: TGTGCCAGCAGCTTGGGTATAACCCCTGGAGCAGTGGTCTTC. Translation gives CASSLGITPGAVVF.

This chain joins TRBV6-5 and TRBJ1-6, with D perhaps TRBD1 (6 bases). V lost 0 bases, J lost 10 bases, and 16 bases lay in between. Germline V lookup: CDR1 MNHEY, CDR2 SVGAGI. This CDR3 is built from 16 residues. The CDR3 DNA reads TGTGCCAGCAGTTACTCGAGGGACACTGGGGCGTCACCCCTCCACTTT. Translation gives CASSYSRDTGASPLHF.

V and J are TRBV6-5 and TRBJ1-5; D is perhaps TRBD1 (6 bases). The CDR3 is made up of 13 amino acids. Trimming removed 6 bases at V and 4 bases at J, with 10 bases between. Germline V CDR1 and CDR2: MNHEY, SVGAGI. The CDR3 bases are TGTGCCAGCAGCCGGACAGAGAATCAGCCCCAGCATTTT. It codes for CASSRTENQPQHF.

The chain uses TRBV28 and TRBJ1-4; D gene uncertain. The CDR3 is 15 amino acids. Germline values: CDR1 MDHEN, CDR2 SYDVKM. V was trimmed by 5 bases and J by 5 bases, leaving 15 bases between them. CDR3 residues: CASSPHQGSNEKLFF. CDR3 DNA sequence: TGTGCCAGCAGTCCCCATCAAGGGAGCAATGAAAAACTGTTTTTT.

The V call is TRBV10-3, the J call TRBJ1-1, with a tentative D call TRBD1 (5 bases). There are 15 residues in the CDR3. Trimming shortened V by 0 bases and J by 8 bases, and 16 bases separated the two germline ends. Germline V gives CDR1 ENHRY, CDR2 SYGVKD. The CDR3 DNA is TGTGCCATCAGTGAGTCTCGAGGGGCGCGGGTAGAAGCTTTCTTT. Its protein is CAISESRGARVEAFF.

V is TRBV13 and J is TRBJ1-3; D unresolved. CDR1 and CDR2 (germline): PRHDT, FYEKMQ (reference sequence). CDR3 length: 13 amino acids. The V and J ends lost 5 bases and 4 bases respectively, with 9 bases between them. The CDR3 is CASSTRAGNTIYF. The CDR3 DNA sequence: TGTGCCAGCAGCACGAGGGCCGGAAACACCATATATTTT.

The chain uses TRBV4-3 and TRBJ2-3, with TRBD1 as a possible D gene (5 bases). Germline V gives CDR1 LGHNA, CDR2 YSLEER. The CDR3 is 15 residues long. Trimming cost V 2 bases and J 10 bases, with 19 bases left between them. Here the CDR3 reads CASSQWSQGVRAQYF. DNA for the CDR3: TGCGCCAGCAGCCAATGGAGCCAGGGCGTGAGAGCGCAGTATTTT.

This sequence joins TRBV5-1 and TRBJ1-5; possible D gene TRBD1, 5 bases. Germline CDR1 SGHRS, CDR2 YFSETQ. Trimming cost V 1 base and J 4 bases, with 9 bases left between them. This CDR3 contains 14 residues. For the CDR3, the DNA is TGCGCCAGCAGCTTGTCCCCAGGGAATCAGCCCCAGCATTTT. Translation gives CASSLSPGNQPQHF.

The chain links TRBV28 to TRBJ1-4; D may be TRBD1 (5 bases). The CDR3 extends over 15 amino acids. CDR1 and CDR2 from the germline V gene are MDHEN and SYDVKM. Trimming shortened V by 6 bases and J by 4 bases, and 15 bases separated the two germline ends. CDR3 DNA: TGTGCCAGCAGGAGCAAACGCGGGGGTAATGAAAAACTGTTTTTT. It specifies CASRSKRGGNEKLFF.

The chain recombines TRBV28 with TRBJ1-6; tentative D call: TRBD1 (5 bases). Germline V gene lookup returns CDR1 MDHEN and CDR2 SYDVKM. V gave up 7 bases and J gave up 6 bases, with 10 bases separating them. CDR3 size: 13 residues. CDR3 DNA: TGTGCCAGCAAGGGGCAGGCTAATTCACCCCTCCACTTT. This sequence encodes CASKGQANSPLHF.

The V and J genes are TRBV7-6 and TRBJ1-1, with TRBD1 matching over 9 bases. The CDR3 is made up of 15 amino acids. J lost 2 bases, V lost 5 bases, and 6 bases had no gene match. Germline CDR1 and CDR2: SGHVS and FNYEAQ. This CDR3 reads CASSPLTGGNTEAFF. As DNA, the CDR3 is TGTGCCAGCAGCCCCCTAACAGGGGGCAACACTGAAGCTTTCTTT.

The chain is built from TRBV10-3 and TRBJ2-7; D is perhaps TRBD1 or TRBD2 (5 bases each). This CDR3 is 12 amino acids long. CDR1 ENHRY and CDR2 SYGVKD come from the germline V gene. V was pared by 6 bases and J by 8 bases, with 14 bases between. The CDR3 nucleotides read TGTGCCATCAGGGGGGTTACGGGAAAGCAGTACTTC. Its protein is CAIRGVTGKQYF.

This clone was detected only once. The chain links TRBV7-9 to TRBJ2-3; 9 bases fit TRBD1. Germline V lookup: CDR1 SEHNR, CDR2 FQNEAQ (reference sequence). The CDR3 consists of 15 residues. The junction had 6 bases not matched to a gene; V was cut back by 5 bases and J by 3 bases. This CDR3 reads CASSGGQGRTDTQYF. The CDR3 coding sequence is TGTGCCAGCAGCGGTGGACAGGGGCGAACAGATACGCAGTATTTT. The complete variable domain, with remaining parts taken from reference TRBV7-9 and TRBJ2-3, reads DTGVSQNPRHKITKRGQNVTFRCDPISEHNRLYWYRQTLGQGPEFLTYFQNEAQLEKSRLLSDRFSAERPKGSFSTLEIQRTEQGDSAMYLCASSGGQGRTDTQYFGPGTRLTVL.

J is TRBJ1-2 and V is TRBV7-2; weak D call: TRBD1 (5 bases). Trimming shortened V by 5 bases and J by 3 bases, and 22 bases separated the two germline ends. The CDR3 consists of 17 residues. Looked up from germline, CDR1 is SGHTA and CDR2 is FQGNSA. CDR3 coding DNA: TGTGCCAGCAGCCACAGTGGGGTAGGCAGGGCGGACTATGGCTACACCTTC. This gives the protein CASSHSGVGRADYGYTF.

This chain connects TRBV5-1 to TRBJ2-4; D tentatively fits TRBD1 or TRBD2 (5 bases each). Germline V CDR1 and CDR2: SGHRS, YFSETQ. The CDR3 extends over 15 amino acids. V lost 0 bases to trimming and J lost 1 base, with 8 bases between them. Written as DNA, the CDR3 is TGCGCCAGCAGCTTGGGGGACCGGGCCAAAAACATTCAGTACTTC. Translating it yields CASSLGDRAKNIQYF. Variable domain in full (rest from reference TRBV5-1 and TRBJ2-4): KAGVTQTPRYLIKTRGQQVTLSCSPISGHRSVSWYQQTPGQGLQFLFEYFSETQRNKGNFPGRFSGRQFSNSRSEMNVSTLELGDSALYLCASSLGDRAKNIQYFGAGTRLSVL.

The chain recombines TRBV5-6 with TRBJ1-2, with 7 bases aligning to TRBD1. The CDR3 runs to 14 residues. Trimming removed 2 bases from V and 2 bases from J; junction bases left unmatched: 3. Germline V gives CDR1 SGHDT, CDR2 YYEEEE. CDR3 protein: CASSFLGQNYGYTF. CDR3 coding DNA: TGTGCCAGCAGCTTTCTGGGACAGAACTATGGCTACACCTTC.